A selection of T cell receptor beta chains follows, all from one sample in a study of cytomegalovirus exposure and HLA in healthy donors. TCRdb's copy holds only in-frame clones and misses some; the assay was immunoSEQ multiplex PCR. Here the sample spans under 200,000 clones, about four fifths being singletons. The sample comprised PBMCs. These receptors originate from a woman aged 45-65 years in good health and CMV-seropositive. Each CDR3 is given with its conserved first and last residue. A D gene is named only where the DNA matches it firmly. Size is stated for part of the rows, as once, few or many counts, or as a class when the clone is expanded.

j_call | cdr3_length | v_call | d_call | clone_size | cdr3_aa | cdr3_nt
TRBJ1-1 | 14 | TRBV11-2 | TRBD1 | - | CASSLNRGITEAFF | TGTGCCAGCAGCTTAAACAGGGGTATCACTGAAGCTTTCTTT
TRBJ2-2 | 17 | TRBV15 | TRBD1 | - | CATSRDRGQLNTGELFF | TGTGCCACCAGCAGAGATAGGGGACAGCTGAACACCGGGGAGCTGTTTTTT
TRBJ1-4 | 15 | TRBV6-9 | - | few | CASSATDRSREKLFF | TGTGCCAGCAGTGCGACAGATCGATCGAGGGAAAAACTGTTTTTT
TRBJ2-3 | 12 | TRBV10-3 | - | - | CATKGGGNTQYF | TGTGCCACCAAGGGGGGGGGAAATACGCAGTATTTT
TRBJ2-1 | 15 | TRBV27 | - | - | CASSLEAGFYNEQFF | TGTGCCAGCAGCCTCGAAGCGGGTTTCTACAATGAGCAGTTCTTC
TRBJ2-5 | 15 | TRBV5-6 | - | - | CASSLVEGGQETQYF | TGTGCCAGCAGCTTGGTGGAGGGTGGCCAAGAGACCCAGTACTTC
TRBJ2-7 | 13 | TRBV7-2 | - | - | CASSSRGAYEQYF | TGTGCCAGCAGCTCCCGCGGGGCCTACGAGCAGTACTTC
TRBJ2-7 | 12 | TRBV10-3 | TRBD2 | - | CASGTSGGEQYF | TGTGCCAGCGGGACTAGCGGGGGGGAGCAGTACTTC
TRBJ2-2 | 14 | TRBV6-5 | - | - | CASRQTMNTGELFF | TGTGCCAGCAGACAGACCATGAACACCGGGGAGCTGTTTTTT
TRBJ1-4 | 16 | TRBV12-5 | TRBD1 | - | CASGHGQGKTNEKLFF | TGTGCTAGTGGTCACGGACAGGGTAAAACTAATGAAAAACTGTTTTTT
TRBJ2-5 | 11 | TRBV5-1 | - | - | CASSYKETQYF | TGCGCCAGCAGCTATAAAGAGACCCAGTACTTC
TRBJ2-2 | 17 | TRBV4-1 | - | few | CASSQDGAATNTGELFF | TGCGCCAGCAGCCAAGATGGGGCCGCAACGAACACCGGGGAGCTGTTTTTT
TRBJ2-1 | 16 | TRBV5-4 | TRBD2 | - | CASSAGLAGAYNEQFF | TGTGCCAGCAGCGCGGGACTAGCGGGGGCCTACAATGAGCAGTTCTTC
TRBJ2-1 | 16 | TRBV15 | TRBD2 | - | CATSLIGGGDGNEQFF | TGTGCCACCAGTTTGATTGGCGGGGGGGATGGTAATGAGCAGTTCTTC
TRBJ1-1 | 11 | TRBV28 | - | once | CALTRNTEAFF | TGTGCCCTCACCAGGAACACTGAAGCTTTCTTT